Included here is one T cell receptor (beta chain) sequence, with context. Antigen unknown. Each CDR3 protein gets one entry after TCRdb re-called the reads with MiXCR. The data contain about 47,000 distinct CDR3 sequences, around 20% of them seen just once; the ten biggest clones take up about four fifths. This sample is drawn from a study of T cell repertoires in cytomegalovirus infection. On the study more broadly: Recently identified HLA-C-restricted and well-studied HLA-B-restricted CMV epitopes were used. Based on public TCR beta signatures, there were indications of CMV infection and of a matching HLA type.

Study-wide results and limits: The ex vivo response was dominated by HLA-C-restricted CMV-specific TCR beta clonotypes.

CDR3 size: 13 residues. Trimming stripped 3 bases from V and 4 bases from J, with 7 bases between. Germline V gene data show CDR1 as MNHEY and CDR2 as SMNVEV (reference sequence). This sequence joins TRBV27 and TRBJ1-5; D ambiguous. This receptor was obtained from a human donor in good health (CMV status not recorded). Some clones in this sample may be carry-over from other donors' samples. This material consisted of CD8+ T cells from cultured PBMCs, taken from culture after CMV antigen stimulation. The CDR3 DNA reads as TGTGCCAGCAGTTTTGGAGGGAATCAGCCCCAGCATTTT. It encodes CASSFGGNQPQHF.